This T cell receptor (beta chain) was sequenced for a study of T-cell reconstitution after alpha-beta-depleted transplantation in children. Using unique molecular identifiers, the investigators prepared the TCRbeta library. TCRdb processed the PCR reads anew with MiXCR; each CDR3 protein has one entry. This table has roughly 570,000 distinct CDR3 sequences, 25% to 30% appearing once. Germline V gene data show CDR1 as DFQATT and CDR2 as SNEGSKA (reference sequence). CDR3 length equals 13 residues. The V segment lost 3 bases and the J segment 4 bases; nucleotides outside the gene matches: 2. Study-level results: In some patients, recipient T cells and intrathymic progenitors surviving conditioning explained high day-60 diversity. Reports say that about two months after transplant, the alpha-beta T cells came out of several hundred graft clones that had expanded. When one year had passed after transplant, most T-cell counts and diversity came from newly produced T cells.

About this clonotype: Its matching antigen is unknown.

The receptor comes from a boy in the first two years of life with Wiskott-Aldrich syndrome, due to receive a stem cell transplant. This chain connects TRBV20-1 to TRBJ2-2, with 7 bases matching TRBD1. Sample: PBMCs, taken before TCRalphabeta/CD19-depleted stem cell transplant. The CDR3 DNA is TGCAGTGCTAGTAGACAGGGCACCGGGGAGCTGTTTTTT. Its protein product is CSASRQGTGELFF.